This TCR beta chain was retrieved from a study of technical replicates of blood from a handful of donors. The length of the CDR3 is 17 residues. With 2 bases removed from V and 6 bases from J, the gap between germline ends came to 21 bases. CDR1 and CDR2 (germline): LNHDA, SQIVND (reference sequence). The data were produced by immunoSEQ multiplex PCR, yet TCRdb's version contains in-frame clones alone and is incomplete. The sample contains approximately 99,000 clones, 95% of which appear only once. The sample comprised T cells isolated from PBMCs. This TCR derives from a human donor in good health. The chain combines TRBV19 with TRBJ2-3, with D perhaps TRBD2 (6 bases). This CDR3 is CASSIKGSGLRTDTQYF. CDR3 in DNA: TGTGCCAGTAGTATAAAGGGCTCGGGACTCCGGACGGATACGCAGTATTTT.